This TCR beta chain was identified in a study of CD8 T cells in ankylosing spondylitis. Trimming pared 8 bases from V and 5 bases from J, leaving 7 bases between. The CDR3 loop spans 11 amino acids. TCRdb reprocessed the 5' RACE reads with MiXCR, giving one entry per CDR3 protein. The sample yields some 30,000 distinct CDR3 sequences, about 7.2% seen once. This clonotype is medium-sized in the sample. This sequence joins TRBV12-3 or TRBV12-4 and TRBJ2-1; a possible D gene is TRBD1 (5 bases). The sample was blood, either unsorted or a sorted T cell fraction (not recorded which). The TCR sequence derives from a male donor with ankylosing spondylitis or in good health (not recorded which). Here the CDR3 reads CASATDNEQFF. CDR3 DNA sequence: TGTGCCAGCGCGACAGACAATGAGCAGTTCTTC.